The 5 T cell receptor beta chains below all came from one sample that was sequenced in a study of cytomegalovirus exposure and HLA in healthy donors. PCR employed 60 Vbeta and 13 Jbeta primers. Measured with immunoSEQ multiplex PCR; TCRdb has only the in-frame clones, and not every one. The sample lists under 150,000 clones, about 9.1% occurring once. What was sequenced was PBMCs. These receptors came from a woman aged 35 to 49 in good health and CMV-seropositive.

In this sample, this clone turned up a few times. The V gene is TRBV4-2, the J gene TRBJ1-6; tentatively, D is TRBD1 (5 bases). CDR3 size: 16 residues. Trimming stripped 3 bases from V and 8 bases from J, with 17 bases between. Germline V gene sequence: CDR1 LGHNA, CDR2 YNFKEQ. The CDR3 coding sequence is TGTGCCAGCAGCCAGGGACTCCGGGACGGAGATTCACCCCTCCACTTT. Protein product: CASSQGLRDGDSPLHF.

This clone was detected a few times. The chain recombines TRBV27 with TRBJ2-7, with no clear D. The V and J ends lost 4 bases and 3 bases respectively, with 10 bases between them. Germline V gives CDR1 MNHEY, CDR2 SMNVEV (reference sequence). The CDR3 spans 13 residues. In nucleotides, the CDR3 is TGTGCCAGCAGTTCCCTTCCCCTCTACGAGCAGTACTTC. Translating it yields CASSSLPLYEQYF.

The rearrangement joins TRBV11-3 to TRBJ1-1; tentatively, D is TRBD1 (6 bases). V lost 5 bases and J 4 bases, leaving 14 bases between the germline ends. The V gene's germline CDR1 is SGHNT and CDR2 YENEEA. The CDR3 is 14 residues long. The CDR3 sequence: CASSKEGGFTEAFF. DNA of the CDR3: TGTGCCAGCAGCAAAGAAGGGGGATTCACTGAAGCTTTCTTT. Looking up the rest from reference TRBV11-3 and TRBJ1-1 gives the full variable domain: EAGVVQSPRYKIIEKKQPVAFWCNPISGHNTLYWYLQNLGQGPELLIRYENEEAVDDSQLPKDRFSAERLKGVDSTLKIQPAELGDSAVYLCASSKEGGFTEAFFGQGTRLTVV.

The chain uses TRBV18 and TRBJ1-5, with 7 bases that match TRBD1. Germline V gene data show CDR1 as KGHSH and CDR2 as LQKENI. Germline trimming cut 2 bases from V and 0 bases from J; bases unmatched to any gene: 1. The CDR3 contains 15 residues. The CDR3 bases are TGTGCCAGCTCACCAGGGACAGATAGCAATCAGCCCCAGCATTTT. This translates into CASSPGTDSNQPQHF.

V is TRBV5-1 and J is TRBJ1-6; 8 bases fit TRBD1. V lost 4 bases and J lost 1; bases outside the gene matches: 7. CDR1 and CDR2 from the germline V gene are SGHRS and YFSETQ. The CDR3 spans 17 residues. CDR3 nucleotide sequence: TGCGCCAGCAGCCCAGGACAGGGTGGTTCCTATAATTCACCCCTCCACTTT. Protein sequence: CASSPGQGGSYNSPLHF.